These T cell receptor beta chains were read from a single sample in a study of blood T cell repertoires in COVID-19. TCRdb's table, derived via immunoSEQ multiplex PCR, lists solely in-frame clones and lacks some. The sample consists of 250,000 or so clones, approximately 85% of them appearing once. Sequencing was performed on PBMCs or T cells enriched from blood (not recorded which). The receptors were gathered from a woman aged 50 to 60 who had been exposed to COVID-19. Both conserved end residues are part of each CDR3. D genes are given only for firm matches. Not every row has a clone size; where given, it reads once, few, many or a size class.

>TRBJ2-2|NA|TRBD1|TRBV6-2/TRBV6-3
TGTGCCAGCAGTTACTCGAAAACCACCAGGGGGCGGGGCACCGGGGAGCTGTTTTTT
CASSYSKTTRGRGTGELFF
>TRBJ2-7|NA|TRBD2|TRBV7-9
TGTGCCAGCAGCCCCGATCTTGGGCTAGCGGGGACCTACGAGCAGTACTTC
CASSPDLGLAGTYEQYF
>TRBJ2-1|NA|NA|TRBV28
TGTGCCAGCAGTTTATGGGACATCAAGTACTCCTACAATGAGCAGTTCTTC
CASSLWDIKYSYNEQFF
>TRBJ2-1|NA|TRBD2|TRBV9
TGTGCCAGCAGCGTAGCCGGGACTAGACACAATGAGCAGTTCTTC
CASSVAGTRHNEQFF
>TRBJ1-4|NA|TRBD1|TRBV6-5
TGTGCCAGCAGCCGGGACAGGGGTGAAAAACTGTTTTTT
CASSRDRGEKLFF
>TRBJ2-2|NA|NA|TRBV29-1
TGCAGCGTTGAGTCGGACACCGGGGAGCTGTTTTTT
CSVESDTGELFF
>TRBJ2-5|NA|NA|TRBV7-3
TGTGCCAGCAGCGACGGCGCGGGGGAGACCCAGTACTTC
CASSDGAGETQYF
>TRBJ1-2|NA|NA|TRBV5-6
TGTGCCAGCAGTCTTGTCAGGGTTCCATATGGCTACACCTTC
CASSLVRVPYGYTF
>TRBJ2-1|NA|TRBD2|TRBV6-5
TGTGCCAGCAGTTACGGGACTAGACAGTTCTTC
CASSYGTRQFF
>TRBJ2-1|few|NA|TRBV4-3
TGCGCCAGCAGCCAAGAATGGCGGGTTGCTCGGGATGAGCAGTTCTTC
CASSQEWRVARDEQFF
>TRBJ1-1|NA|TRBD1|TRBV5-1
TGCGCCAGCACCCTGACAGGGGGTGGAGGTGAAGCTTTCTTT
CASTLTGGGGEAFF